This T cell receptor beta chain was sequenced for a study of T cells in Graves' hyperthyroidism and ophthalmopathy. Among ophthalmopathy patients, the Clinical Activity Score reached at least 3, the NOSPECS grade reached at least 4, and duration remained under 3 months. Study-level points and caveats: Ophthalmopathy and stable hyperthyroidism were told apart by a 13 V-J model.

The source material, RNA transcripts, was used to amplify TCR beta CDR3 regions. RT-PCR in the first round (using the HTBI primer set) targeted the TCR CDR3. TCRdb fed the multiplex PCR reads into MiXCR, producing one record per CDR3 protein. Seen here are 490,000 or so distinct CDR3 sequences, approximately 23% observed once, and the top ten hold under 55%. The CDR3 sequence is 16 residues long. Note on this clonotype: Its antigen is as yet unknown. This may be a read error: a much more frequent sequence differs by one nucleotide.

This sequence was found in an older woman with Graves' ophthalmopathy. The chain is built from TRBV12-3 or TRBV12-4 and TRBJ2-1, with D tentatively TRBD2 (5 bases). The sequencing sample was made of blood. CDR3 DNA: TGTGCCAGCAGTCCCCAAGGACTTTCGTCCTACAATGGGCAGTTCTTC. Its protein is CASSPQGLSSYNGQFF.